This T cell receptor beta chain derives from a study of blood T cell repertoires in COVID-19. Sequencing was performed with immunoSEQ multiplex PCR; in TCRdb, only in-frame clones are kept and a portion is missing. The table shows about 70,000 clones, with more than 75% occurring only once. The CDR3 totals 16 residues. Germline CDR1 reads SGHTA; CDR2 reads FQGTGA. V was pared by 3 bases and J by 9 bases, with 9 bases of the junction left unmatched. The origin of this receptor is a human donor in a cohort sampled during active COVID-19. Sequenced: peripheral blood. The chain employs TRBV7-3 and TRBJ2-1; TRBD2 agrees at 12 bases. In nucleotides, the CDR3 is TGTGCCAGCAGCTTTGCTAGCGGGGGGGCGCAGGGTGAGCAGTTCTTC. It specifies CASSFASGGAQGEQFF.